Each of the 24 T cell receptor beta chains below was sequenced from the same sample in a study of somatic mutations in cytotoxic T cells in rheumatoid arthritis. Data came from immunoSEQ multiplex PCR; TCRdb stores just in-frame clones and leaves some out. The data contain 20,000 or so clones, around 80% of them singletons. The sequencing input was CD8+ T cells sorted from blood. The receptors were gathered from a woman in her 50s in good health.

The gene calls are TRBV4-1 and TRBJ2-3, with D uncertain. V lost 1 base and J lost 0, with 11 bases in between. The CDR3 is 16 amino acids. Germline CDR1 MGHRA, CDR2 YSYEKL. This CDR3 is CASSQVGLSSTDTQYF. The CDR3 region has the DNA TGCGCCAGCAGCCAAGTCGGCCTATCTAGCACAGATACGCAGTATTTT.

This chain links TRBV28 with TRBJ2-7; a possible D gene is TRBD2 (5 bases). Per germline, CDR1 MDHEN and CDR2 SYDVKM. The ends were cut back, 5 bases at V and 0 bases at J, with 14 bases in the middle. The CDR3 has 15 amino acids. The CDR3 is CASSTPDWSSYEQYF. As DNA, the CDR3 is TGTGCCAGCAGTACCCCGGACTGGAGCTCCTACGAGCAGTACTTC.

The chain employs TRBV5-6 and TRBJ2-5, with D unresolved. The end of the DNA fits TRBJ2-7 better, so the J call may be wrong. The CDR3 runs to 14 residues. Germline CDR1 is SGHDT and CDR2 is YYEEEE. The CDR3 sequence is CASSLVESSYEQYF. The CDR3 nucleotides read TGTGCCAGCAGCTTGGTGGAGAGCTCCTACGAGCAGTACTTC.

The CDR3 DNA reads as TGTGCCAGCAGCCAAGGACAGAGCGTGCCCGTAGTTCTAGGCTACACCTTC. It translates to CASSQGQSVPVVLGYTF. The V call is TRBV14, the J call TRBJ1-2, with D maybe TRBD1 (5 bases). Trimming left V 1 base short and J 8 bases short, with 23 bases between. The CDR3 consists of 17 residues. Germline CDR1 SGHDN, CDR2 FVKESK.

The chain employs TRBV6-9 and TRBJ2-7; D may be TRBD2 (5 bases). The CDR3 is 18 amino acids. Per the germline V gene, CDR1 is MNHGY and CDR2 is SVAAGI. The V end was cut by 5 bases, the J end by 3 bases, with 26 bases between. The CDR3 reads CASSHDRYLNPAGYEQYF. The CDR3 nucleotides are TGTGCCAGCAGTCATGACCGGTACTTGAACCCTGCGGGCTACGAGCAGTACTTC.

The chain recombines TRBV4-2 with TRBJ2-1; 10 nucleotides match TRBD2. V lost 1 base to trimming and J lost 6 bases; unmatched junction nucleotides: 6. This CDR3 is built from 16 residues. Germline lookup yields CDR1 LGHNA and CDR2 YNFKEQ. The CDR3 DNA reads as TGTGCCAGCAGCCAAGCTCTAGCGGGAGAGGGCAATGAGCAGTTCTTC. Its translation: CASSQALAGEGNEQFF.

The chain has TRBV29-1 and TRBJ2-7; the match to TRBD1 covers 7 bases. The CDR3 totals 13 residues. Germline-derived CDR1 and CDR2 are SQVTM and ANQGSEA. V lost 5 bases and J lost 3; bases outside the gene matches: 7. As DNA, the CDR3 is TGCAGCGTTACCGGGACAGATCACTACGAGCAGTACTTC. Residues: CSVTGTDHYEQYF.

This clone was detected only a few times. The genes are TRBV2 and TRBJ2-7, with D perhaps TRBD2 (6 bases). The germline V and J ends were trimmed by 9 bases and 2 bases, with 14 bases remaining between them. Germline V gene lookup returns CDR1 SNHLY and CDR2 FYNNEI. There are 13 residues in the CDR3. DNA of the CDR3: TGTGCCAGAGGAGGGACGTACCCCTACGAGCAGTACTTC. The encoded protein is CARGGTYPYEQYF.

The V gene is TRBV27, the J gene TRBJ2-2; tentatively, D is TRBD1 (5 bases). The length of the CDR3 is 13 residues. Trimming took 3 bases from V and 6 from J, leaving 8 bases between them. CDR1 is MNHEY, CDR2 SMNVEV, per germline (reference sequence). Written as DNA, the CDR3 is TGTGCCAGCAGTTTGTCAGGGTCCGGGGAGCTGTTTTTT. This gives the protein CASSLSGSGELFF.

The chain has TRBV30 and TRBJ1-1; D perhaps matches TRBD1 (5 bases). The CDR3 spans 13 residues. Germline values: CDR1 GTSNPN, CDR2 SVGIG (reference sequence). Trimming shortened V by 0 bases and J by 13 bases, and 18 bases separated the two germline ends. DNA for the CDR3: TGTGCCTGGAGTGTATTAGGTGCAGGGATGGTTTTCTTT. Its protein is CAWSVLGAGMVFF.

The chain recombines TRBV7-6 with TRBJ2-3; TRBD2 aligns across 13 bases. With V trimmed by 6 bases and J by 2 bases, 14 bases remained unmatched. The germline V gene encodes CDR1 SGHVS and CDR2 FNYEAQ. CDR3 length equals 19 residues. CDR3 region: CASSYGLAGAGPNTDTQYF. CDR3 nucleotides: TGTGCCAGCAGTTACGGACTAGCGGGGGCCGGTCCCAACACAGATACGCAGTATTTT.

The chain is built from TRBV11-2 and TRBJ2-5; a possible D gene is TRBD2 (7 bases). Trimming pared 2 bases from V and 5 bases from J, leaving 15 bases between. Germline lookup yields CDR1 SGHAT and CDR2 FQNNGV. This CDR3 has 15 amino acids. CDR3 DNA sequence: TGTGCCAGCAGCTTACTAGGCGGGGGCGGTGAGACCCAGTACTTC. It is translated as CASSLLGGGGETQYF.

V gene TRBV23-1 combines with J gene TRBJ2-7; 9 bases match TRBD1. TRBV23-1 is identified as an open reading frame with a role that is uncertain. V shed 2 bases, J shed 7 bases, and the junction held 12 bases outside the gene matches. The CDR3 covers 16 residues. The CDR3 here is CASSQLLTGGFGEQYF. The CDR3 DNA reads as TGCGCCAGCAGTCAACTTTTGACAGGGGGTTTCGGAGAGCAGTACTTC.

V and J are TRBV2 and TRBJ1-1, with D unresolved. CDR3 length: 12 residues. With 8 bases removed from V and 2 bases from J, the gap between germline ends came to 9 bases. CDR1 is SNHLY, CDR2 FYNNEI, per germline. CDR3 bases: TGTGCCAGCCGGGCACCTAACACTGAAGCTTTCTTT. Translated, it gives CASRAPNTEAFF.

The J gene is TRBJ2-3, the V gene TRBV9; D gene unclear. Germline lookup yields CDR1 SGDLS and CDR2 YYNGEE. V lost 2 bases and J 2 bases, leaving 15 bases between the germline ends. The CDR3 has 16 amino acids. The CDR3 spells CASSVEVRAPTDTQYF. The CDR3 DNA reads TGTGCCAGCAGCGTTGAAGTGAGAGCACCCACAGATACGCAGTATTTT.

The V and J genes are TRBV29-1 and TRBJ1-3; a possible D gene is TRBD1 (5 bases). The CDR3 length is 14 residues. V was cut by 3 bases and J by 4 bases, with 13 bases left in between. From germline, CDR1 is SQVTM and CDR2 ANQGSEA. The CDR3 sequence: CSVEAGEPGNTIYF. Here the CDR3 DNA reads TGCAGCGTTGAGGCGGGGGAGCCCGGAAACACCATATATTTT.

V gene TRBV7-8 combines with J gene TRBJ2-1; the D is unclear. Trimming took off 3 bases at V and 7 bases at J, with 10 bases between the two ends. The CDR3 sequence is 13 residues long. Germline V CDR1 and CDR2: SGHVS, FQNEAQ. CDR3 DNA sequence: TGTGCCAGCAGCTTTTCAAGTGAGAATGAGCAGTTCTTC. Translation: CASSFSSENEQFF.

J is TRBJ2-3 and V is TRBV9; the match to TRBD2 covers 7 bases. Germline lookup yields CDR1 SGDLS and CDR2 YYNGEE. Unmatched junction bases numbered 9, after V lost 5 bases and J lost 6 bases. The length of the CDR3 is 14 residues. The CDR3 spells CASRSGATEDTQYF. The CDR3 DNA reads TGTGCCAGCAGGAGCGGGGCGACAGAGGATACGCAGTATTTT.

The count of this clone is one. The V gene is TRBV5-1, the J gene TRBJ2-7, with 12 bases identical to TRBD2. The CDR3 has 18 amino acids. From germline, CDR1 is SGHRS and CDR2 YFSETQ. V lost 4 bases to trimming and J lost 3 bases; unmatched junction nucleotides: 14. The chain's CDR3 is CASSLTLAGGPRDYEQYF. CDR3 sequence (DNA): TGCGCCAGCAGCCTTACTCTAGCGGGAGGGCCCCGGGACTACGAGCAGTACTTC.

This clone was counted only a few times. This chain connects TRBV10-3 to TRBJ2-1; TRBD2 might be the D (5 bases). Looked up from germline, CDR1 is ENHRY and CDR2 is SYGVKD. The CDR3 has 12 residues. V lost 7 bases, J lost 9 bases, and 13 bases lay in between. CDR3 region: CAIMAREGEQFF. The CDR3 DNA follows: TGTGCCATCATGGCCCGGGAAGGTGAGCAGTTCTTC.

The V and J genes are TRBV12-5 and TRBJ1-5; possible D gene TRBD1, 5 bases. CDR3 length: 15 residues. Germline V gene data show CDR1 as LGHNT and CDR2 as FRNRAP. Trimming stripped 0 bases from V and 5 bases from J, with 11 bases between. CDR3 loop: CASGLVGQGDQPQHF. The CDR3 DNA is TGTGCTAGTGGTTTGGTCGGTCAGGGAGATCAGCCCCAGCATTTT.

The chain has TRBV7-2 and TRBJ2-7; tentatively, D is TRBD2 (6 bases). In germline, CDR1 is SGHTA, CDR2 FQGNSA. This CDR3 is 18 amino acids long. Between the trimmed V and J ends, which lost 1 base and 2 bases, there was a span of 21 bases. The DNA for the CDR3 is TGTGCCAGCAGCTTAGGGGACTGGATGGGGCCCCTAACCTACGAGCAGTACTTC. Translating gives CASSLGDWMGPLTYEQYF.

The rearrangement links TRBV11-2 to TRBJ2-5; TRBD2 might be the D (6 bases). The CDR3 extends over 13 amino acids. The germline CDR1 and CDR2 sequences are SGHAT and FQNNGV. Trimming shortened V by 5 bases and J by 5 bases, and 12 bases separated the two germline ends. CDR3 sequence (DNA): TGTGCCAGCAGCCTTGGTGGGGGGGAGACCCAGTACTTC. It translates to CASSLGGGETQYF.

The table lists this clone with a few counts. This CDR3 is also generated by other DNA sequences in the sample. This CDR3 reads CASSLGGSYEQYF. CDR3 nucleotide sequence: TGTGCCAGCAGTTTGGGAGGCTCCTACGAGCAGTACTTC. This rearrangement joins TRBV27 to TRBJ2-7; tentatively, D is TRBD2 (6 bases). The V and J ends lost 3 bases and 0 bases respectively, with 6 bases between them. Germline V lookup: CDR1 MNHEY, CDR2 SMNVEV (reference sequence). There are 13 residues in the CDR3.